This T cell receptor (beta chain) was sequenced for a study of blood T cell repertoires in COVID-19 (dated by TCRdb to the early 2020s). Regarding the research as a whole: Samples covering the acute and convalescent phases of COVID-19 were provided by collaborators in the United States, Italy and Spain. The material from the prospective study consisted of cDNA or gDNA derived from T cells, B-cell-depleted T cells, or PBMCs. Subjects who had been exposed to COVID-19, were actively infected with it, or had recovered from it provided the deeply sampled blood TCRbeta repertoires that made up the dataset. A freely available public database, intended as a resource for researchers studying the immune response to SARS-CoV-2, is where the repertoires were released. Samples came from the ongoing ImmuneRACE study (first 160 participants) plus 1,254 subjects from 6 global collaborators. Nearly every sample came with metadata listing a de-identified subject ID, COVID-19 status, age in years and sex. Where HLA class I and class II types were available, the types were taken from metadata supplied by the sample provider, not from assay-based typing.

Sequences SGHVS (CDR1) and FNYEAQ (CDR2) are obtained from the germline V gene. Reading from cysteine to phenylalanine, the CDR3 counts 13 amino acids. Just CDR3 DNA is preserved here, 39 bases in frame from base 1. V loses 5 bases, J loses 12 bases, and the germline ends lie 16 bases apart. The immunoSEQ Assay, a bias-controlled multiplex PCR, was used to amplify TCRbeta CDR3 regions from genomic DNA. As for how the authors treated the data: Within the assay, amplification of reference gene primers was used to estimate how many nucleated cells each sample contained. To quantify the absolute abundance of each unique TCRbeta CDR3 rearrangement, sequence reads were collapsed and filtered. For each sample, productive Simpson clonality was calculated as the square root of Simpson's diversity index over productive rearrangements. Held by TCRdb, this immuneACCESS table contains in-frame sequences only and omits some clones. Under half of the omission traces to an unresolved V gene where checked; the cause of the rest is unknown. Clone size and the V and J calls come from that table; the DNA yielded D and trimming. Present in this sample are about 270,000 clones, roughly 86% of which were seen just once. The ten biggest clones cover over 8% of the sample.

Collaborating institutions collected whole blood in K2EDTA tubes following their own protocols. Collaborator samples were shipped for TCRbeta analysis as frozen whole blood, isolated PBMCs, or DNA extracted from either sample type. Turning to this clone: Its antigen specificity is not known. No clone much larger than this one lies a single base away; base qualities are absent.

Summary of the overall study and its limitations: How much clinical and demographic metadata was included differed by source and by participant, and the metadata was provided uncurated.

The sample taken for sequencing was peripheral blood. The sequence was collected from a middle-aged man with active or convalescent COVID-19. The chain joins TRBV7-6 to TRBJ1-4; the D gene is perhaps TRBD1, on 5 matching bases. The encoded CDR3 is CASSPLFGGELFF. The sequenced DNA: TGTGCCAGCAGCCCCCTGTTCGGGGGGGAACTGTTTTTT.